One sample yielded the 27 T cell receptor beta chains listed below, sequenced in a study of T cells in Graves' hyperthyroidism and ophthalmopathy (dated by TCRdb to the late 2010s). Library prep was done by multiplex PCR. The sample was run on an Illumina HiSeq 2000. The TCR beta CDR3 regions were amplified from RNA transcripts. For the first round of RT-PCR on the TCR CDR3, the HTBI primer set was used together with the Qiagen OneStep RT-PCR kit. The public reads were run again by TCRdb, first through fastp at Q25 and then through MiXCR, and only productive beta chains were kept. Identical CDR3 proteins give one entry, which carries the most common genes and DNA. This sample is represented by hundreds of thousands of distinct CDR3 sequences; over 15% of them were singletons. Of the sample, more than 15% is held by the ten largest clones. Material: blood. The receptors derive from a woman under 30 with Graves' hyperthyroidism.

This clonotype was counted many times. V gene TRBV2 combines with J gene TRBJ2-1; TRBD2 agrees at 9 bases. This CDR3 has 15 amino acids. Germline CDR1 and CDR2: SNHLY and FYNNEI. The V gene end was trimmed by 4 bases and the J gene end by 2 bases; junction bases not matched to a gene: 3. CDR3 nucleotides: TGTGCCAGCAGTGTAGCGGGAGTAACCTACAATGAGCAGTTCTTC. Amino acid sequence: CASSVAGVTYNEQFF.

This chain joins TRBV11-3 and TRBJ2-1; a weak D match, TRBD2 (6 bases). V dropped 1 base and J dropped 2 bases, with 15 bases sitting between them. The CDR3 sequence is 17 residues long. The germline gives CDR1 SGHNT, CDR2 YENEEA. CDR3 in amino acids: CASSLGVGGRTYNEQFF. CDR3 sequence (DNA): TGTGCCAGCAGCTTAGGGGTGGGGGGTAGAACCTACAATGAGCAGTTCTTC.

This sequence joins TRBV9 and TRBJ1-6; 10 bases match TRBD1. CDR1 and CDR2 (germline): SGDLS, YYNGEE. V trimming: 0 bases; J trimming: 9 bases; junction bases outside the gene matches: 3. This CDR3 contains 15 residues. In DNA, the CDR3 is TGTGCCAGCAGCGTAGAGGGACAGGGGAGTTCACCCCTCCACTTT. Amino acid sequence: CASSVEGQGSSPLHF.

At least ten counts were recorded for this clonotype. The genes are TRBV11-2 and TRBJ2-3; no firm D call. V was cut by 5 bases and J by 0 bases, with 12 bases left in between. The CDR3 is 15 amino acids. The germline V gene encodes CDR1 SGHAT and CDR2 FQNNGV. This CDR3 is CASSPILLSTDTQYF. The CDR3 DNA reads TGTGCCAGCAGCCCCATCCTTCTTAGCACAGATACGCAGTATTTT.

The V and J genes are TRBV5-1 and TRBJ2-5; no clear D gene. The CDR3 sequence is 14 residues long. With 0 bases removed from V and 0 bases from J, the gap between germline ends came to 6 bases. CDR1 is SGHRS and CDR2 is YFSETQ in the germline V gene. This CDR3 reads CASSLENNQETQYF. DNA of the CDR3: TGCGCCAGCAGCTTGGAAAACAACCAAGAGACCCAGTACTTC.

V gene TRBV12-3 or TRBV12-4 combines with J gene TRBJ2-1, with D perhaps being TRBD1 or TRBD2 (5 bases each). Trimming removed 8 bases from V and 12 bases from J, with 23 bases in between. The CDR3 is 14 amino acids. CDR3 region: CASAMAGTEMWQFF. The CDR3 DNA is TGTGCCAGCGCAATGGCCGGGACCGAAATGTGGCAGTTCTTC.

The rearrangement joins TRBV14 to TRBJ2-5, with 7 bases that match TRBD1. Germline V lookup: CDR1 SGHDN, CDR2 FVKESK. Losses at the gene ends were 1 base for V and 3 bases for J; bases not matched to a gene: 14. The CDR3 spans 18 residues. CDR3 sequence: CASSQGYSRTGHKETQYF. DNA of the CDR3: TGTGCCAGCAGCCAAGGGTACTCCCGGACAGGACACAAAGAGACCCAGTACTTC.

In its sample, this clonotype was seen a few times. The V call is TRBV6-5, the J call TRBJ2-7; D not resolved. The CDR3 consists of 14 residues. V was pared by 0 bases and J by 5 bases, with 11 bases between. Germline V gene sequence: CDR1 MNHEY, CDR2 SVGAGI. DNA for the CDR3: TGTGCCAGCAGTTACTCGAGAGTAGTTCACGAGCAGTACTTC. Protein product: CASSYSRVVHEQYF.

This clonotype was detected many times. The chain recombines TRBV7-2 with TRBJ2-5; TRBD2 agrees at 10 bases. Germline V gene lookup returns CDR1 SGHTA and CDR2 FQGNSA. There are 15 residues in the CDR3. Germline trimming cut 2 bases from V and 1 base from J; bases unmatched to any gene: 1. The CDR3 region has the DNA TGTGCCAGCAGCTTATCTAGCGGGGGCCAAGAGACCCAGTACTTC. It yields the protein CASSLSSGGQETQYF.

Many counts were recorded for this clonotype. This chain connects TRBV6-6 to TRBJ2-7; 9 positions agree with TRBD2. Trimming took 2 bases from V and 5 from J; bases not matched to a gene: 7. Germline V gene lookup returns CDR1 MNHNY and CDR2 SVGAGI (reference sequence). The CDR3 loop spans 15 amino acids. CDR3 in amino acids: CASSYRASGVDEQYF. The CDR3 region has the DNA TGTGCCAGCAGTTACAGGGCTAGCGGGGTCGACGAGCAGTACTTC.

This clonotype came up a few times. The rearrangement joins TRBV10-2 to TRBJ1-5; 8 bases align to TRBD1. J lost 1 base, V lost 3 bases, and 8 bases had no gene match. This CDR3 has 17 residues. Germline loops: CDR1 WSHSY, CDR2 SAAADI. CDR3 sequence: CASSDHRTGYSNQPQHF. The CDR3 DNA follows: TGCGCCAGCAGTGACCATCGGACAGGGTACAGCAATCAGCCCCAGCATTTT.

The rearrangement joins TRBV19 to TRBJ1-2; perhaps TRBD1 as D (5 bases). Germline V gives CDR1 LNHDA, CDR2 SQIVND (reference sequence). The CDR3 has 16 amino acids. The V end lost 1 base, the J end lost 0 bases, and 12 bases lay between the germline ends. The CDR3 nucleotides are TGTGCCAGTAGTATAGCGGGGGTTGACGCTAACTATGGCTACACCTTC. This encodes CASSIAGVDANYGYTF.

This clonotype turned up a few times. The DNA of the CDR3 is TGTGCCAGCAGTTTGGAACAGGGGGCGCGGGGAACGGGACGCGCCCCCCCAACTAATGAAAAACTGTTTTTT. Protein: CASSLEQGARGTGRAPPTNEKLFF. V gene TRBV12-3 or TRBV12-4 combines with J gene TRBJ1-4; 9 bases agree with TRBD1. CDR3 length: 24 residues. Trimming took 3 bases from V and 0 from J; bases not matched to a gene: 26.

The chain combines TRBV4-3 with TRBJ2-5; a weak D match, TRBD2 (5 bases). Germline lookup yields CDR1 LGHNA and CDR2 YSLEER. This CDR3 has 14 residues. Trimming took off 1 base at V and 4 bases at J, with 10 bases between the two ends. The CDR3 DNA reads TGCGCCAGCAGCCAAGGGCCCAGCGGAGAGACCCAGTACTTC. Translation gives CASSQGPSGETQYF.

Comment on this clonotype: A junction end diverges from the germline sequence, so it may reflect a read error. The V and J genes are TRBV10-1 and TRBJ2-1; the D is unclear. This CDR3 comprises 16 residues. Germline V CDR1 and CDR2: WNHNN, SYGVQD (reference sequence). In nucleotides, the CDR3 is TGCGTCAGCCGCTTGGGGTCCTATCCATTTAGCAATGAGCAGTTCTTC. This codes for CVSRLGSYPFSNEQFF.

The table lists this clonotype with many counts. The genes are TRBV7-9 and TRBJ2-3; 8 bases map to TRBD2. The CDR3 sequence is 16 residues long. Trimming at V came to 8 bases and at J to 4 bases, leaving 14 bases not matched to a gene. Germline CDR1 and CDR2: SEHNR and FQNEAQ (reference sequence). The CDR3, as DNA: TGTGCCAGCGGTTCGGGAGGGCAAGTGTTTGCAGATACGCAGTATTTT. This translates into CASGSGGQVFADTQYF.

The gene calls are TRBV13 and TRBJ2-3; 8 bases line up with TRBD2. The length of the CDR3 is 12 residues. With 2 bases clipped from V and 14 bases from J, the junction kept 6 bases outside the gene matches. In germline, CDR1 is PRHDT, CDR2 FYEKMQ (reference sequence). CDR3 sequence: CASSLILAAWYF. The DNA of the CDR3 is TGTGCCAGCAGCTTAATACTAGCGGCGTGGTATTTT.

This clonotype was seen a handful of times. The V call is TRBV20-1, the J call TRBJ1-2; TRBD1 agrees at 7 bases. The CDR3 sequence is 13 residues long. J was trimmed by 4 bases and V by 4 bases; bases with no gene match: 6. Per germline, CDR1 DFQATT and CDR2 SNEGSKA (reference sequence). The CDR3 loop is CSATGTDSYGYTF. The CDR3, as DNA: TGCAGTGCTACAGGGACAGATTCCTATGGCTACACCTTC.

V and J are TRBV20-1 and TRBJ2-3; TRBD2 agrees at 10 bases. Germline V CDR1 and CDR2: DFQATT, SNEGSKA (reference sequence). Trimming at V came to 5 bases and at J to 3 bases, leaving 8 bases not matched to a gene. The CDR3 consists of 15 residues. The CDR3 reads CSAPRTSGWTDTQYF. DNA for the CDR3: TGCAGTGCTCCCCGGACTAGCGGTTGGACAGATACGCAGTATTTT.

This clonotype occurred many times. This chain links TRBV7-3 with TRBJ1-1; no definite D call. V lost 1 base and J 4 bases, leaving 10 bases between the germline ends. The CDR3 has 14 residues. The germline V gene has CDR1 SGHTA and CDR2 FQGTGA. The chain's CDR3 is CASSLNSRSTEAFF. As DNA, the CDR3 is TGTGCCAGCAGCTTAAATTCTCGGAGCACTGAAGCTTTCTTT.

On this clonotype: Being one base from a much bigger clone, this may be a read error. V and J are TRBV6-5 and TRBJ1-1; no firm D call. CDR3 length: 13 amino acids. The germline CDR1 and CDR2 sequences are MNHEY and SVGAGI. The CDR3 DNA reads as TGTGCCAGCAGTTGGGGAAGGAACACTGAAGCTTCCTTT. Translated, it gives CASSWGRNTEASF.

This chain uses TRBV7-6 with TRBJ2-5; a possible D gene is TRBD1 (5 bases). The CDR3 totals 14 residues. CDR1 and CDR2 from the germline V gene are SGHVS and FNYEAQ. Between the trimmed V and J ends, which lost 5 bases and 5 bases, there was a span of 15 bases. The CDR3 loop reads CASSGRVGHETQYF. CDR3 coding DNA: TGTGCCAGCAGCGGTAGGGTGGGGCACGAGACCCAGTACTTC.

This clonotype was counted between two and nine times. This chain uses TRBV29-1 with TRBJ2-7, with TRBD1 matching 8 bases. J lost 2 bases, V lost 3 bases, and 3 bases had no gene match. The CDR3 is 13 residues long. Germline CDR1 reads SQVTM; CDR2 reads ANQGSEA. The CDR3 reads CSVETGEAYEQYF. The DNA for the CDR3 is TGCAGCGTTGAGACAGGGGAGGCCTACGAGCAGTACTTC.

The chain carries TRBV6-1 and TRBJ1-3; a possible D gene is TRBD1 (5 bases). The CDR3 totals 14 residues. The germline V gene has CDR1 MNHNS and CDR2 SASEGT. The V end was cut by 5 bases, the J end by 4 bases, with 12 bases between. CDR3 in DNA: TGTGCCAGCAGTCAGGGCCCGATCGGAAACACCATATATTTT. Translating gives CASSQGPIGNTIYF.

The count of this clonotype is one. The rearrangement links TRBV28 to TRBJ1-5; no definite D call. The CDR3 extends over 12 amino acids. The germline gives CDR1 MDHEN, CDR2 SYDVKM. Trimming shortened V by 8 bases and J by 10 bases, and 15 bases separated the two germline ends. The CDR3 is CASGGYVRPQHF. The DNA for the CDR3 is TGTGCCAGCGGAGGGTATGTTCGTCCCCAGCATTTT.

As concerns this clonotype: This sequence may be a read error, since a much larger clone differs from it by one base. The chain uses TRBV12-3 or TRBV12-4 and TRBJ2-1; the D is unclear. This CDR3 region has 12 residues. The CDR3 spells CASSPTPVEQSF. CDR3 nucleotides: TGTGCCAGCAGCCCAACCCCCGTTGAGCAGTCCTTC.

This clonotype has just a few counts. The rearrangement joins TRBV29-1 to TRBJ1-4; the match to TRBD1 covers 9 bases. The V segment lost 4 bases and the J segment 8 bases; nucleotides outside the gene matches: 5. The CDR3 loop spans 13 amino acids. Germline loops: CDR1 SQVTM, CDR2 ANQGSEA. CDR3 protein: CSVAGQGNEKLFF. The CDR3 coding sequence is TGCAGCGTTGCGGGACAGGGAAACGAAAAACTGTTTTTT. Based on the CDR3 plus reference TRBV29-1 and TRBJ1-4, the full variable domain is SAVISQKPSRDICQRGTSLTIQCQVDSQVTMMFWYRQQPGQSLTLIATANQGSEATYESGFVIDKFPISRPNLTFSTLTVSNMSPEDSSIYLCSVAGQGNEKLFFGSGTQLSVL.